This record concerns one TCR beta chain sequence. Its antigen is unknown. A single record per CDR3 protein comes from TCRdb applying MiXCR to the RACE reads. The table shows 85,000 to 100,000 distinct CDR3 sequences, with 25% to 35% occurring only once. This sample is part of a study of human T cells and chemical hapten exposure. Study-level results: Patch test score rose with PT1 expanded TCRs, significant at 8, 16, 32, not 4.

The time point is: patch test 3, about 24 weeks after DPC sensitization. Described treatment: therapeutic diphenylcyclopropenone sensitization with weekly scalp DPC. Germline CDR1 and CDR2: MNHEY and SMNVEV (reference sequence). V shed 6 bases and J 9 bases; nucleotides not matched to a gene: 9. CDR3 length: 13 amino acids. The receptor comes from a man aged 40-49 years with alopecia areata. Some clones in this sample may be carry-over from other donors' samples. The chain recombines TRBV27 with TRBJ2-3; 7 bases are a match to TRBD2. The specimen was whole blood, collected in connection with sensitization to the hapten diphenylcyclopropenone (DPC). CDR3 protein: CASSTTAAGTQYF. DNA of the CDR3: TGTGCCAGCAGCACCACCGCAGCGGGAACGCAGTATTTT.